This is a list of T cell receptor beta chains from one sample in a study of T cell responses to AZD1222 COVID-19 vaccine. The data were produced by immunoSEQ multiplex PCR, yet TCRdb's version contains in-frame clones alone and is incomplete. This sample has roughly 100,000 clones, with roughly 88% found just once. The specimen was peripheral blood, collected on day 0 of AZD1222 vaccination. The receptors come from an adult in good health. CDR3s include the opening cysteine and the closing phenylalanine or tryptophan. The order of the fields is CDR3 length, V gene, clone size, J gene, D gene, CDR3 DNA, CDR3 protein. D genes are given only for firm matches. The listing skips clone size in some rows; elsewhere it reads once, few, many or a size class.

CDR3 length: 13
V gene: TRBV2
clone size: .
J gene: TRBJ1-3
D gene: .
CDR3 DNA: TGTGCCAGCAGAGGTGGGGGTGGAAACACCATATATTTT
CDR3 protein: CASRGGGGNTIYF

CDR3 length: 14
V gene: TRBV15
clone size: once
J gene: TRBJ2-2
D gene: .
CDR3 DNA: TGTGCCACCAGCAGAGATCTCTACACCGGGGAGCTGTTTTTT
CDR3 protein: CATSRDLYTGELFF

CDR3 length: 15
V gene: TRBV6-2/TRBV6-3
clone size: .
J gene: TRBJ1-6
D gene: .
CDR3 DNA: TGTGCCAGCAGTTACTTCGCGTCAGAGAATTCACCCCTCCACTTT
CDR3 protein: CASSYFASENSPLHF

CDR3 length: 14
V gene: TRBV7-9
clone size: .
J gene: TRBJ2-5
D gene: .
CDR3 DNA: TGTGCCAGCAGCCCCGGTGTAGGGGTGGAGACCCAGTACTTC
CDR3 protein: CASSPGVGVETQYF

CDR3 length: 17
V gene: TRBV2
clone size: once
J gene: TRBJ1-5
D gene: TRBD1
CDR3 DNA: TGTGCCAGCAGTGAAGTCGATGGCAGGGGGGATTATCAGCCCCAGCATTTT
CDR3 protein: CASSEVDGRGDYQPQHF

CDR3 length: 15
V gene: TRBV2
clone size: .
J gene: TRBJ1-1
D gene: .
CDR3 DNA: TGTGCCAGCAGTGAAGTGGGGGAGCAAGGCACTGAAGCTTTCTTT
CDR3 protein: CASSEVGEQGTEAFF

CDR3 length: 14
V gene: TRBV21-1
clone size: .
J gene: TRBJ2-1
D gene: .
CDR3 DNA: TGTGCCAGCAGCAAAGTCACAGGCTACAATGAGCAGTTCTTC
CDR3 protein: CASSKVTGYNEQFF

CDR3 length: 22
V gene: TRBV7-3
clone size: .
J gene: TRBJ1-6
D gene: TRBD1
CDR3 DNA: TGTGCCAGCAGCGCCCTCCTTTGGACAGGGGAGTTTCCCAGCTCCTATAATTCACCCCTCCACTTT
CDR3 protein: CASSALLWTGEFPSSYNSPLHF

CDR3 length: 14
V gene: TRBV27
clone size: .
J gene: TRBJ1-1
D gene: .
CDR3 DNA: TGTGCCAGCAGTTCCGGTCTCGTGAGCGCTGAAGCTTTCTTT
CDR3 protein: CASSSGLVSAEAFF

CDR3 length: 15
V gene: TRBV28
clone size: .
J gene: TRBJ2-5
D gene: .
CDR3 DNA: TGTGCCAGCAATTTGGGAGCTAGGGCCCGGGAGACCCAGTACTTC
CDR3 protein: CASNLGARARETQYF

CDR3 length: 12
V gene: TRBV6-5
clone size: .
J gene: TRBJ1-2
D gene: .
CDR3 DNA: TGTGCCAGCAGTAACAGGTTCTATGGCTACACCTTC
CDR3 protein: CASSNRFYGYTF

CDR3 length: 13
V gene: TRBV27
clone size: .
J gene: TRBJ2-5
D gene: .
CDR3 DNA: TGTGCCAGCAGTCCCGCGACCGCGGAGACCCAGTACTTC
CDR3 protein: CASSPATAETQYF

CDR3 length: 18
V gene: TRBV28
clone size: .
J gene: TRBJ2-1
D gene: .
CDR3 DNA: TGTGCCAGCAGTTTCGGCAGGGACCAATTAGGCTCCTACAATGAGCAGTTCTTC
CDR3 protein: CASSFGRDQLGSYNEQFF

CDR3 length: 12
V gene: TRBV18
clone size: .
J gene: TRBJ1-1
D gene: .
CDR3 DNA: TGTGCCAGCTCCCCGGACCGGGAGGGAGCTTTCTTT
CDR3 protein: CASSPDREGAFF

CDR3 length: 16
V gene: TRBV3-1/TRBV3-2
clone size: .
J gene: TRBJ2-3
D gene: TRBD2
CDR3 DNA: TGTGCCAGCAGCCATGGGACTAGCGGCCTCACAGATACGCAGTATTTT
CDR3 protein: CASSHGTSGLTDTQYF

CDR3 length: 14
V gene: TRBV19
clone size: .
J gene: TRBJ1-1
D gene: .
CDR3 DNA: TGTGCCAGTAGTTTGGACACCCCAAGGGGAGAAGCTTTCTTT
CDR3 protein: CASSLDTPRGEAFF

CDR3 length: 14
V gene: TRBV7-2
clone size: .
J gene: TRBJ2-7
D gene: .
CDR3 DNA: TGTGCCAGCAGCTTAACCGGGGGCCTCTACGAGCAGTACTTC
CDR3 protein: CASSLTGGLYEQYF

CDR3 length: 15
V gene: TRBV2
clone size: .
J gene: TRBJ1-1
D gene: .
CDR3 DNA: TGTGCCAGCAACAGAGCACCAAGTGGGTACACTGAAGCTTTCTTT
CDR3 protein: CASNRAPSGYTEAFF

CDR3 length: 14
V gene: TRBV2
clone size: .
J gene: TRBJ2-1
D gene: .
CDR3 DNA: TGTGCCAGCAGTGTCAGAGGAGGGGCGCGGGAGCAGTTCTTC
CDR3 protein: CASSVRGGAREQFF

CDR3 length: 14
V gene: TRBV10-2
clone size: .
J gene: TRBJ1-3
D gene: .
CDR3 DNA: TGCGCCAGCGGGAGAACAGACTCTGGAAACACCATATATTTT
CDR3 protein: CASGRTDSGNTIYF

CDR3 length: 14
V gene: TRBV2
clone size: .
J gene: TRBJ1-1
D gene: .
CDR3 DNA: TGTGCCAGCATAACGGGACTTGGGGTGTCTGAAGCTTTCTTT
CDR3 protein: CASITGLGVSEAFF

CDR3 length: 13
V gene: TRBV11-2
clone size: .
J gene: TRBJ1-5
D gene: .
CDR3 DNA: TGTGCCAGCAGCTTATCTACCAATCAGCCCCAGCATTTT
CDR3 protein: CASSLSTNQPQHF

CDR3 length: 11
V gene: TRBV28
clone size: many
J gene: TRBJ2-4
D gene: .
CDR3 DNA: TGTGCCAGCAGTTCCTCCCGTATTCAGTACTTC
CDR3 protein: CASSSSRIQYF

CDR3 length: 12
V gene: TRBV7-2
clone size: .
J gene: TRBJ1-2
D gene: .
CDR3 DNA: TGTGCCAGCAGCAGCAGGGGCTATGGCTACACCTTC
CDR3 protein: CASSSRGYGYTF

CDR3 length: 17
V gene: TRBV5-6
clone size: .
J gene: TRBJ2-7
D gene: .
CDR3 DNA: TGTGCCAGCAGCTTGCGCCTAAACAGGAGGAGCTCCTACGAGCAGTACTTC
CDR3 protein: CASSLRLNRRSSYEQYF

CDR3 length: 16
V gene: TRBV10-3
clone size: .
J gene: TRBJ2-3
D gene: .
CDR3 DNA: TGTGCCATCAGTGAAAGGACGGTCCTCAGCACAGATACGCAGTATTTT
CDR3 protein: CAISERTVLSTDTQYF

CDR3 length: 12
V gene: TRBV15
clone size: .
J gene: TRBJ2-5
D gene: .
CDR3 DNA: TGTGCCACCAGCAGATACCAAGAGACCCAGTACTTC
CDR3 protein: CATSRYQETQYF

CDR3 length: 14
V gene: TRBV9
clone size: .
J gene: TRBJ2-5
D gene: .
CDR3 DNA: TGTGCCAGCAGCGTAGGCAACACCCAAGAGACCCAGTACTTC
CDR3 protein: CASSVGNTQETQYF

CDR3 length: 13
V gene: TRBV7-9
clone size: .
J gene: TRBJ1-2
D gene: .
CDR3 DNA: TGTGCCAGCAGCCGTGACAGAAACTATGGCTACACCTTC
CDR3 protein: CASSRDRNYGYTF

CDR3 length: 16
V gene: TRBV5-6
clone size: .
J gene: TRBJ2-2
D gene: TRBD2
CDR3 DNA: TGTGCCAGCAGCCAAGCCGGGACTACTGGCACCGGGGAGCTGTTTTTT
CDR3 protein: CASSQAGTTGTGELFF

CDR3 length: 15
V gene: TRBV2
clone size: .
J gene: TRBJ1-4
D gene: TRBD1
CDR3 DNA: TGTGCCAGCTCCGATGCGGGCAGGGGGAATGAAAAACTGTTTTTT
CDR3 protein: CASSDAGRGNEKLFF

CDR3 length: 15
V gene: TRBV2
clone size: .
J gene: TRBJ2-3
D gene: TRBD2
CDR3 DNA: TGTGCCAGCACTAGGACTAGCGGCGGCACAGATACGCAGTATTTT
CDR3 protein: CASTRTSGGTDTQYF

CDR3 length: 15
V gene: TRBV2
clone size: .
J gene: TRBJ2-2
D gene: .
CDR3 DNA: TGTGCCAGCAGGGCAGAAGGGGATAACACCGGGGAGCTGTTTTTT
CDR3 protein: CASRAEGDNTGELFF

CDR3 length: 15
V gene: TRBV18
clone size: .
J gene: TRBJ2-4
D gene: TRBD2
CDR3 DNA: TGTGCCAGCTCACCACTAGCGGGAGAGGAGGGCATTCAGTACTTC
CDR3 protein: CASSPLAGEEGIQYF

CDR3 length: 13
V gene: TRBV7-2
clone size: .
J gene: TRBJ1-4
D gene: TRBD1
CDR3 DNA: TGTGCCAGCAGCATGGACAGGGGGCGACAACTGTTTTTT
CDR3 protein: CASSMDRGRQLFF

CDR3 length: 13
V gene: TRBV5-6
clone size: .
J gene: TRBJ1-1
D gene: .
CDR3 DNA: TGTGCCAGCAGATCCGTCGGGGTCACTGAAGCTTTCTTT
CDR3 protein: CASRSVGVTEAFF

CDR3 length: 19
V gene: TRBV5-4
clone size: .
J gene: TRBJ1-2
D gene: TRBD1
CDR3 DNA: TGTGCCAGCAGCGGAATCAACCGGGACAGGGGCGAGTGGGACTATGGCTACACCTTC
CDR3 protein: CASSGINRDRGEWDYGYTF

CDR3 length: 13
V gene: TRBV2
clone size: .
J gene: TRBJ1-2
D gene: .
CDR3 DNA: TGTGCCAGCAGCGAGGGCCGGAACTATGGCTACACCTTC
CDR3 protein: CASSEGRNYGYTF